Following are 7 T cell receptor beta chains from one sample sequenced in a study of monozygotic twins with inflammatory bowel disease. TCRdb reprocessed the 5' RACE reads, keeping one entry per CDR3 protein, no DNA. This table lists about 380,000 distinct CDR3 sequences. Specimen: blood. Receptor source: a human donor with ulcerative colitis or Crohn's disease, or a healthy co-twin of an affected twin (not recorded which).

The V gene is TRBV29-1, the J gene TRBJ2-7; lacking DNA, the TRBD1 call made by TCRdb goes unchecked. CDR1 and CDR2 (germline): SQVTM, ANQGSEA. The CDR3 totals 15 residues. This chain's CDR3 is CSVTRTGKEPYEQYF.

The chain joins TRBV7-9 to TRBJ2-4. The CDR3 is 16 amino acids. CDR1 and CDR2 from the germline V gene are SEHNR and FQNEAQ (reference sequence). CDR3 amino acids: CASSSRQTLAKNIQYF.

The chain has TRBV6-2 or TRBV6-3 and TRBJ2-7; the TCRdb call, TRBD1, lacks DNA for checking. Per germline, CDR1 MNHEY and CDR2 SVGEGT. CDR3 length: 15 amino acids. The CDR3 reads CASSFSVPSDYEQYF.

The CDR3 reads CASSLYGTEAFF. The rearrangement links TRBV11-2 to TRBJ1-1. Germline V gives CDR1 SGHAT, CDR2 FQNNGV. The CDR3 is 12 amino acids.

The rearrangement links TRBV28 to TRBJ1-5; the TRBD1 assignment by TCRdb is unverifiable without DNA. This CDR3 contains 16 residues. The germline gives CDR1 MDHEN, CDR2 SYDVKM. CDR3 sequence reads: CASSPSGRGGEQPQHF.

The rearrangement links TRBV5-1 to TRBJ2-1; TCRdb names TRBD1, which stays unverified in the absence of DNA. Germline V lookup: CDR1 SGHRS, CDR2 YFSETQ. The CDR3 is 13 residues long. CDR3 region: CASSFFQGNEQFF.

The chain combines TRBV27 with TRBJ2-7; TCRdb's assignment of TRBD2 cannot be checked, as there is no DNA. Germline V gene lookup returns CDR1 MNHEY and CDR2 SMNVEV (reference sequence). The CDR3 covers 16 residues. The CDR3 protein is CASSLTGTRLVYEQYF.